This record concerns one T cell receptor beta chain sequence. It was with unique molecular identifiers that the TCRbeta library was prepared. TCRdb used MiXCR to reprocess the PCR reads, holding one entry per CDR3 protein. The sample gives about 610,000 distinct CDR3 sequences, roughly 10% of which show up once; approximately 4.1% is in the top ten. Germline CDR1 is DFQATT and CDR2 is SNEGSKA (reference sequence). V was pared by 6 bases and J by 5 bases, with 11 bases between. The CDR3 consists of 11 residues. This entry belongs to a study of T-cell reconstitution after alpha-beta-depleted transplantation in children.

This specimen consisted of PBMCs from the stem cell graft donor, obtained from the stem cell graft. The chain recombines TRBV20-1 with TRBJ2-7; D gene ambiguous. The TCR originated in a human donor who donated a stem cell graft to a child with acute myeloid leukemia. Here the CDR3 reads CSAPLKNEQYF. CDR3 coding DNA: TGCAGTGCCCCGCTCAAGAACGAGCAGTACTTC.